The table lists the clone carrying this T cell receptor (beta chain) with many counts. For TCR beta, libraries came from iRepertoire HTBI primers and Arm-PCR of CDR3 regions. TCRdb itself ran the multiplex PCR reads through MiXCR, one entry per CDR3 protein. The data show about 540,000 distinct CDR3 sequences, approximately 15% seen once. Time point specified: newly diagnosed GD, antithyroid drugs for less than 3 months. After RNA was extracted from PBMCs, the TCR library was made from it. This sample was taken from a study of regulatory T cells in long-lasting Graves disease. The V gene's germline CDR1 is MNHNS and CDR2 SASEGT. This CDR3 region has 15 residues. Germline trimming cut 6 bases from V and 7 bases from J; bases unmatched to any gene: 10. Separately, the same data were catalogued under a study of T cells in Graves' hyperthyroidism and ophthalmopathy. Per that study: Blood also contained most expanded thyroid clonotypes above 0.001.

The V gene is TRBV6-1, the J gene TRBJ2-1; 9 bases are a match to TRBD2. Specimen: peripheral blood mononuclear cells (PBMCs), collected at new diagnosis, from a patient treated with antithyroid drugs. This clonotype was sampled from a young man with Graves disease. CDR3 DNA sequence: TGTGCCAGCAGAACAACGGCTAGCGGGATGAATGAGCAGTTCTTC. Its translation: CASRTTASGMNEQFF.